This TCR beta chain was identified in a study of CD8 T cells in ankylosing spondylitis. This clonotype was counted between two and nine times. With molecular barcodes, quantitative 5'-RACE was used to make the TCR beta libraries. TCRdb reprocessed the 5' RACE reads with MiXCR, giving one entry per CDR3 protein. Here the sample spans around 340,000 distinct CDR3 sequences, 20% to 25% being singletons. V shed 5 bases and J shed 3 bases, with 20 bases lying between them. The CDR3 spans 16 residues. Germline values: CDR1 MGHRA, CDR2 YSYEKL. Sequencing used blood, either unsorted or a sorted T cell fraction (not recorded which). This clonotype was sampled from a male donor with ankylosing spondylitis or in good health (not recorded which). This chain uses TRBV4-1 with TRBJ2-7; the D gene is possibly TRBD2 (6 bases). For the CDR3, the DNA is TGCGCCAGCAGCTTACTCCCGGACGCGGGGAACTACGAGCAGTACTTC. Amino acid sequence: CASSLLPDAGNYEQYF.